These 8 T cell receptor beta chains were sequenced from one sample in a study of blood T cell repertoires in COVID-19. Data came from immunoSEQ multiplex PCR; TCRdb stores just in-frame clones and leaves some out. Here the sample spans 60,000 or so clones, approximately 81% being singletons. Sequenced sample: peripheral blood. The receptors were gathered from a woman older than 75 with acute or convalescent COVID-19.

This clone occurred a few times. This sequence joins TRBV30 and TRBJ1-2, with D possibly matching TRBD1 (5 bases). The CDR3 extends over 13 amino acids. V lost 5 bases, J lost 6 bases, and 16 bases lay in between. Germline CDR1 is GTSNPN and CDR2 is SVGIG (reference sequence). Written as DNA, the CDR3 is TGTGCCTGGGGGGATTGGGGCTGGGATGGCTACACCTTC. Translated, it gives CAWGDWGWDGYTF.

The chain combines TRBV5-4 with TRBJ2-1, with TRBD1 as a possible D gene (5 bases). From germline, CDR1 is SGHNT and CDR2 YYREEE (reference sequence). The CDR3 loop spans 13 amino acids. V lost 5 bases and J lost 12, with 18 bases in between. The CDR3 loop is CASRDDQGAGQFF. In DNA, the CDR3 is TGTGCCAGCAGGGACGATCAGGGTGCCGGGCAGTTCTTC.

This rearrangement joins TRBV19 to TRBJ1-5; TRBD1 aligns across 11 bases. The CDR3 runs 14 residues. Germline CDR1 and CDR2: LNHDA and SQIVND (reference sequence). The V and J ends lost 7 bases and 7 bases, in that order; junction bases with no gene match: 6. CDR3 DNA sequence: TGTGCCAGTAAACGGGACAGGGGGATCCAGCCCCAGCATTTT. Its translation is CASKRDRGIQPQHF.

Only one count was recorded for this clone. CDR3 protein: CASTLVGGRGDEKLFF. The CDR3 DNA is TGTGCCAGCACTCTGGTAGGGGGACGGGGTGATGAAAAACTGTTTTTT. V usage is TRBV7-8 and J usage is TRBJ1-4; maybe TRBD1 (6 bases). The V gene lost 7 bases and the J gene lost 6 bases, with 21 bases spanning the gap. The CDR3 runs to 16 residues. Looked up from germline, CDR1 is SGHVS and CDR2 is FQNEAQ.

The V gene is TRBV27, the J gene TRBJ1-5, with D unclear. Germline V gene sequence: CDR1 MNHEY, CDR2 SMNVEV (reference sequence). V dropped 5 bases and J dropped 7 bases, with 12 bases sitting between them. CDR3 length: 13 residues. CDR3 sequence: CASSAEGGQPQHF. The CDR3 coding sequence is TGTGCCAGCAGTGCCGAGGGCGGGCAGCCCCAGCATTTT.

This clone was counted once. This chain uses TRBV10-3 with TRBJ1-1; a possible D gene is TRBD1 (5 bases). The CDR3 length is 14 residues. Per the germline V gene, CDR1 is ENHRY and CDR2 is SYGVKD. The germline V and J ends were trimmed by 10 bases and 3 bases, with 18 bases remaining between them. CDR3 in amino acids: CATTGGVEYTEAFF. In nucleotides, the CDR3 is TGTGCCACAACGGGGGGGGTAGAGTACACTGAAGCTTTCTTT.

The gene calls are TRBV20-1 and TRBJ2-3; 7 bases are shared with TRBD1. V shed 6 bases, J shed 5 bases, and the junction held 2 bases outside the gene matches. Germline CDR1 DFQATT, CDR2 SNEGSKA (reference sequence). This CDR3 region has 11 residues. CDR3 sequence: CSAQGIDTQYF. The CDR3 nucleotides are TGCAGTGCACAGGGGATAGATACGCAGTATTTT.

V and J are TRBV3-1 (or the pseudogene TRBV3-2) and TRBJ1-2, with D maybe TRBD1 (6 bases). The CDR3 spans 15 residues. The V and J ends lost 2 bases and 4 bases respectively, with 14 bases between them. Germline CDR1 reads LGHDT; CDR2 reads YNNKEL (reference sequence). The CDR3 protein is CASSQRGGAGYGYTF. The CDR3 region has the DNA TGTGCCAGCAGCCAACGGGGGGGCGCGGGCTATGGCTACACCTTC.